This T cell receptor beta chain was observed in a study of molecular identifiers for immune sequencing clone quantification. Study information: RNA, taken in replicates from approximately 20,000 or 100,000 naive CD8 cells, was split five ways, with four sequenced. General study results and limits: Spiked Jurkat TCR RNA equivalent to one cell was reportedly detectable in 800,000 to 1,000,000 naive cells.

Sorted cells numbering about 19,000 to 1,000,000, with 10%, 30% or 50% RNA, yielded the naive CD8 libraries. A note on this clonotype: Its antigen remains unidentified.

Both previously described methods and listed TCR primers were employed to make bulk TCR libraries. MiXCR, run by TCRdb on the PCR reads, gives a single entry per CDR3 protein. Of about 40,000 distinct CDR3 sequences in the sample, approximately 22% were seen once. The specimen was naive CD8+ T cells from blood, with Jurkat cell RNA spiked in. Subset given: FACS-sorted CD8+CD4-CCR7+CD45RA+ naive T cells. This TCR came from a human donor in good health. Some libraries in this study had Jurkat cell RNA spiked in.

This CDR3 reads CASSSFSQFSYEQYF. CDR3 DNA: TGTGCCAGCAGTTCTTTCTCGCAGTTCTCCTACGAGCAGTACTTC. The rearrangement links TRBV12-3 or TRBV12-4 to TRBJ2-7; D unclear. The CDR3 covers 15 residues. Trimming left V 4 bases short and J 0 bases short, with 13 bases between.